These T cell receptor beta chains were read from a single sample in a study of T cell responses to AZD1222 COVID-19 vaccine. The data were produced by immunoSEQ multiplex PCR, yet TCRdb's version contains in-frame clones alone and is incomplete. The table shows more than 120,000 clones, with 85% to 95% occurring only once. This material consisted of peripheral blood, taken on day 0 of AZD1222 vaccination. The receptors were sampled from an adult in good health. Both conserved end residues are part of each CDR3. A D gene is named only where the DNA matches it firmly. Expanded clones are given a class, and other clones once, few, many or no size at all.

abundance: -; v_gene: TRBV15; d_gene: -; j_gene: TRBJ2-7; len: 15; CDR3nt: TGTGCCACCAGCAGAGCCGGCTTGGTCCCCTACGAGCAGTACTTC; CDR3aa: CATSRAGLVPYEQYF
abundance: -; v_gene: TRBV3-1/TRBV3-2; d_gene: -; j_gene: TRBJ1-2; len: 15; CDR3nt: TGTGCCAGCAGCCCAAAATTCGGGGGAGCCTATGGCTACACCTTC; CDR3aa: CASSPKFGGAYGYTF
abundance: -; v_gene: TRBV6-2/TRBV6-3; d_gene: -; j_gene: TRBJ2-3; len: 15; CDR3nt: TGTGCCAGCAGTCGGGGACAAGGGGGCACAGATACGCAGTATTTT; CDR3aa: CASSRGQGGTDTQYF
abundance: -; v_gene: TRBV5-1; d_gene: -; j_gene: TRBJ2-1; len: 14; CDR3nt: TGCGCCAGCAGCTTGGCCGTCGGGAGGGGGCCGCAGTTCTTC; CDR3aa: CASSLAVGRGPQFF
abundance: -; v_gene: TRBV7-2; d_gene: TRBD2; j_gene: TRBJ2-7; len: 16; CDR3nt: TGTGCCAGCAGCTTTACCGGGACTAGCGGGGGGGTCGAGCAGTACTTC; CDR3aa: CASSFTGTSGGVEQYF
abundance: -; v_gene: TRBV7-8; d_gene: -; j_gene: TRBJ1-3; len: 16; CDR3nt: TGTGCCAGCAGCTTACTAGGCGGGAGACTCGAAAACACCATATATTTT; CDR3aa: CASSLLGGRLENTIYF
abundance: -; v_gene: TRBV4-1; d_gene: TRBD2; j_gene: TRBJ2-7; len: 15; CDR3nt: TGCGCCAGCAGCCACCGACTAGCGGTCTCCTACGAGCAGTACTTC; CDR3aa: CASSHRLAVSYEQYF
abundance: few; v_gene: TRBV10-3; d_gene: -; j_gene: TRBJ1-2; len: 15; CDR3nt: TGTGCCATCAGTGATCAGGGGCGGAGGGGCTATGGCTACACCTTC; CDR3aa: CAISDQGRRGYGYTF
abundance: -; v_gene: TRBV9; d_gene: TRBD2; j_gene: TRBJ2-1; len: 15; CDR3nt: TGTGCCAGCAGCGTAGCTTCTAGCGGATGGGATGAGCAGTTCTTC; CDR3aa: CASSVASSGWDEQFF
abundance: -; v_gene: TRBV6-5; d_gene: TRBD2; j_gene: TRBJ2-1; len: 15; CDR3nt: TGTGCCAGCAGCAAGCGGGGGGCTGCTACCCATGAGCAGTTCTTC; CDR3aa: CASSKRGAATHEQFF
abundance: -; v_gene: TRBV4-3; d_gene: TRBD2; j_gene: TRBJ2-3; len: 16; CDR3nt: TGCGCCAGCAGCCTAAGCGGGGCCCCTAGCACAGATACGCAGTATTTT; CDR3aa: CASSLSGAPSTDTQYF
abundance: few; v_gene: TRBV2; d_gene: -; j_gene: TRBJ1-6; len: 15; CDR3nt: TGTGCCAGCAGTGAGTCTTTGGGGATCCGTTCACCCCTCCACTTT; CDR3aa: CASSESLGIRSPLHF
abundance: -; v_gene: TRBV6-1; d_gene: -; j_gene: TRBJ2-3; len: 12; CDR3nt: TGTGCCAGCAGTGATGTAGGCGATACGCAGTATTTT; CDR3aa: CASSDVGDTQYF
abundance: -; v_gene: TRBV11-2; d_gene: -; j_gene: TRBJ1-4; len: 15; CDR3nt: TGTGCCAGCAGCTTAGGCCACGTGGGGAAAGAAAAACTGTTTTTT; CDR3aa: CASSLGHVGKEKLFF
abundance: -; v_gene: TRBV4-3; d_gene: TRBD1; j_gene: TRBJ1-4; len: 15; CDR3nt: TGCGCCAGCAGCCAACAAGACAGGGCGGGGGAAAAACTGTTTTTT; CDR3aa: CASSQQDRAGEKLFF
abundance: few; v_gene: TRBV11-3; d_gene: TRBD2; j_gene: TRBJ2-1; len: 14; CDR3nt: TGTGCCAGCAGCTGGAGCGGGGCCTACGGTGAGCAGTTCTTC; CDR3aa: CASSWSGAYGEQFF
abundance: -; v_gene: TRBV27; d_gene: -; j_gene: TRBJ2-3; len: 12; CDR3nt: TGTGCCAGCATGGGAGTCTCAGATACGCAGTATTTT; CDR3aa: CASMGVSDTQYF
abundance: -; v_gene: TRBV7-6; d_gene: -; j_gene: TRBJ1-4; len: 13; CDR3nt: TGTGCCAGCAGCTTAGGAAGGGGTGAAAAACTGTTTTTT; CDR3aa: CASSLGRGEKLFF
abundance: few; v_gene: TRBV29-1; d_gene: TRBD1; j_gene: TRBJ2-7; len: 13; CDR3nt: TGCAGCGTTTACGGACAGGGGGGGTACGAGCAGTACTTC; CDR3aa: CSVYGQGGYEQYF
abundance: -; v_gene: TRBV6-2/TRBV6-3; d_gene: -; j_gene: TRBJ1-5; len: 17; CDR3nt: TGTGCCAGCAGTTACTCCGCAGGGAGAAGGGGGAGTCAGCCCCAGCATTTT; CDR3aa: CASSYSAGRRGSQPQHF
abundance: -; v_gene: TRBV5-1; d_gene: -; j_gene: TRBJ2-1; len: 12; CDR3nt: TGCGCCAGCAGCCGGACGGACAATGAGCAGTTCTTC; CDR3aa: CASSRTDNEQFF
abundance: once; v_gene: TRBV29-1; d_gene: TRBD2; j_gene: TRBJ2-7; len: 14; CDR3nt: TGCAGCGGGCGGGGGTTACCGCCCTCCTACGAGCAGTACTTC; CDR3aa: CSGRGLPPSYEQYF
abundance: -; v_gene: TRBV3-1/TRBV3-2; d_gene: -; j_gene: TRBJ2-7; len: 13; CDR3nt: TGTGCCACCAACCGTGGGGGGTCCTACGAGCAGTACTTC; CDR3aa: CATNRGGSYEQYF
abundance: -; v_gene: TRBV9; d_gene: TRBD1; j_gene: TRBJ2-7; len: 14; CDR3nt: TGTGCCAGCAGCGTAGGGGACAGGGGGTACGAGCAGTACTTC; CDR3aa: CASSVGDRGYEQYF
abundance: -; v_gene: TRBV6-5; d_gene: -; j_gene: TRBJ2-1; len: 13; CDR3nt: TGTGCCAGCAGTCTGCCCCCAGGGAATGAGCAGTTCTTC; CDR3aa: CASSLPPGNEQFF
abundance: -; v_gene: TRBV6-2/TRBV6-3; d_gene: -; j_gene: TRBJ1-3; len: 14; CDR3nt: TGTGCCAGCAGTTATCCGGATCCTGGAAACACCATATATTTT; CDR3aa: CASSYPDPGNTIYF
abundance: -; v_gene: TRBV5-1; d_gene: -; j_gene: TRBJ1-6; len: 16; CDR3nt: TGCGCCAGCAGCGCCTACAGGGTCTCCTATAATTCACCCCTCCACTTT; CDR3aa: CASSAYRVSYNSPLHF
abundance: -; v_gene: TRBV5-6; d_gene: -; j_gene: TRBJ1-2; len: 13; CDR3nt: TGTGCCAGCAGCTTGGGAGGCCCTTATGGCTACACCTTC; CDR3aa: CASSLGGPYGYTF
abundance: once; v_gene: TRBV12-3/TRBV12-4; d_gene: TRBD1; j_gene: TRBJ1-1; len: 12; CDR3nt: TGTGCCAGCAGTTCTCCGACAGGGGCGGCTTTCTTT; CDR3aa: CASSSPTGAAFF
abundance: -; v_gene: TRBV11-2; d_gene: -; j_gene: TRBJ2-7; len: 13; CDR3nt: TGTGCCAGCAGCTTAGGGACAGACTACGAGCAGTACTTC; CDR3aa: CASSLGTDYEQYF
abundance: -; v_gene: TRBV5-1; d_gene: TRBD2; j_gene: TRBJ2-7; len: 16; CDR3nt: TGCGCCAGCAGCCTTCCTAGCGGGAGCGATTCCTACGAGCAGTACTTC; CDR3aa: CASSLPSGSDSYEQYF
abundance: -; v_gene: TRBV10-1; d_gene: -; j_gene: TRBJ2-7; len: 13; CDR3nt: TGCGCCAGCAGCTTTTTAAGGGTTTGGGAGCAGTACTTC; CDR3aa: CASSFLRVWEQYF
abundance: -; v_gene: TRBV6-2/TRBV6-3; d_gene: -; j_gene: TRBJ2-3; len: 15; CDR3nt: TGTGCCAGCAGTTACGACGCGTCAAACACAGATACGCAGTATTTT; CDR3aa: CASSYDASNTDTQYF
abundance: -; v_gene: TRBV9; d_gene: TRBD2; j_gene: TRBJ2-7; len: 15; CDR3nt: TGTGCCAGCAGCCCGGGACTAGCGGGGTCCTACGAGCAGTACTTC; CDR3aa: CASSPGLAGSYEQYF
abundance: -; v_gene: TRBV7-3; d_gene: -; j_gene: TRBJ2-2; len: 10; CDR3nt: TGTGCCAGCGACACCGGGGAGCTGTTTTTT; CDR3aa: CASDTGELFF
abundance: once; v_gene: TRBV19; d_gene: -; j_gene: TRBJ2-5; len: 14; CDR3nt: TGTGCCAGTAGTATGTCGGGGACCAAAGAGACCCAGTACTTC; CDR3aa: CASSMSGTKETQYF
abundance: -; v_gene: TRBV7-3; d_gene: -; j_gene: TRBJ2-3; len: 16; CDR3nt: TGTGCCAGCAGGTGGAAGGGAGGCTCATCCACAGATACGCAGTATTTT; CDR3aa: CASRWKGGSSTDTQYF
abundance: -; v_gene: TRBV5-1; d_gene: TRBD1; j_gene: TRBJ2-7; len: 15; CDR3nt: TGCGCCAGCAGCTACCTGCGGACAGGGACCTACGAGCAGTACTTC; CDR3aa: CASSYLRTGTYEQYF
abundance: -; v_gene: TRBV27; d_gene: TRBD1; j_gene: TRBJ1-1; len: 14; CDR3nt: TGTGCCAGCAGTTTACAGGGGGCTTACACTGAAGCTTTCTTT; CDR3aa: CASSLQGAYTEAFF
abundance: few; v_gene: TRBV9; d_gene: -; j_gene: TRBJ1-5; len: 15; CDR3nt: TGTGCCAGCAGCGTAGATGGGAAAAGCAATCAGCCCCAGCATTTT; CDR3aa: CASSVDGKSNQPQHF
abundance: -; v_gene: TRBV2; d_gene: TRBD2; j_gene: TRBJ2-7; len: 15; CDR3nt: TGTGCCAGCAGTGAAGAACTAGCGGTATCCTACGAGCAGTACTTC; CDR3aa: CASSEELAVSYEQYF
abundance: -; v_gene: TRBV19; d_gene: TRBD1; j_gene: TRBJ2-6; len: 17; CDR3nt: TGTGCCAGTATTCAGACAGGGGGTCCCTCTGGGGCCAACGTCCTGACTTTC; CDR3aa: CASIQTGGPSGANVLTF
abundance: few; v_gene: TRBV25-1; d_gene: -; j_gene: TRBJ2-3; len: 14; CDR3nt: TGTGCCAGCACTCCTTTGGGGCTTACAGATACGCAGTATTTT; CDR3aa: CASTPLGLTDTQYF
abundance: once; v_gene: TRBV11-2; d_gene: TRBD1; j_gene: TRBJ1-1; len: 15; CDR3nt: TGTGCCAGCAGCTACGCCCGACAGGGGGTGACTGAAGCTTTCTTT; CDR3aa: CASSYARQGVTEAFF
abundance: -; v_gene: TRBV7-2; d_gene: -; j_gene: TRBJ1-4; len: 15; CDR3nt: TGTGCCAGCAGCTTAGGGACAGCTACTAATGAAAAACTGTTTTTT; CDR3aa: CASSLGTATNEKLFF